This T cell receptor beta chain was sequenced for a study of T cell repertoires in cytomegalovirus infection. Overall study: The public TCR beta signatures pointed to both CMV infection and matching HLA type. Study results and limitations: Of the TCR beta families, the public ones yielded a cumulative frequency that identified carriers of CMV plus the relevant HLA.

The CDR3 covers 15 residues. Germline CDR1 is SGHTA and CDR2 is FQGNSA. The ends were cut back, 2 bases at V and 2 bases at J, with 10 bases in the middle. TCRdb reprocessed the reads with MiXCR, giving one entry per CDR3 protein. The repertoire holds about 130,000 distinct CDR3 sequences, with approximately 24% as singletons. This clonotype was observed at least ten times. The target antigen is unknown. The specimen was PBMCs, sequenced either directly or after in vitro stimulation (not recorded which). This clonotype originated in a human donor in good health (CMV status not recorded). Some clones in this sample may be carry-over from other donors' samples. V usage is TRBV7-2 and J usage is TRBJ1-3, with D hard to call. CDR3: CASSLMVRAGNTIYF. The CDR3 coding sequence is TGTGCCAGCAGCTTAATGGTTAGGGCTGGAAACACCATATATTTT.